What follows are 30 T cell receptor beta chains derived from one specimen sequenced in a study of post-analysis software for immune sequencing data. The antigens for these receptors are not known. General observations from the study: TRBV5-6, TRBV5-1 and TRBV20-1 belonged to a set of about five TRBV segments that were more frequent in patients than controls.

Unique molecular identifiers were present in the TCR beta cDNA libraries. TCRdb ran MiXCR on the PCR reads and lists one entry per CDR3 protein. The sample has roughly 400,000 distinct CDR3 sequences, approximately 38% seen once. The sequencing sample was made of blood. Receptor source: a girl aged 2 to 10 with multiple sclerosis.

V and J are TRBV6-5 and TRBJ2-1, with D unclear. Germline loops: CDR1 MNHEY, CDR2 SVGAGI. V was shortened by 6 bases and J by 6 bases, with 15 bases between the two germline ends. This CDR3 has 14 residues. The CDR3 reads CASRRTASGNEQFF. The CDR3 nucleotides read TGTGCCAGCAGAAGGACCGCCTCGGGCAATGAGCAGTTCTTC.

The CDR3 DNA follows: TGCAGCGTTTCAAGCGGGAGTCCTTACGAGCAGTACTTC. It is translated as CSVSSGSPYEQYF. This chain connects TRBV29-1 to TRBJ2-4, with TRBD2 identical over 8 bases. Matching the DNA end better, TRBJ2-7 makes the J call doubtful. The germline V gene encodes CDR1 SQVTM and CDR2 ANQGSEA. This CDR3 is 13 amino acids long.

V and J are TRBV6-5 and TRBJ1-2, with 10 bases that match TRBD1. V was pared by 2 bases and J by 4 bases, with 4 bases of the junction left unmatched. CDR3 length: 15 residues. The germline V gene has CDR1 MNHEY and CDR2 SVGAGI. The DNA for the CDR3 is TGTGCCAGCAGTTACGGACAGGGGGGACTCTATGGCTACACCTTC. This translates into CASSYGQGGLYGYTF.

CDR3 protein: CASSWGDRRYQETQYF. The CDR3 region has the DNA TGTGCCAGCAGCTGGGGGGACAGGAGGTACCAAGAGACCCAGTACTTC. The chain employs TRBV7-9 and TRBJ2-4; 8 positions agree with TRBD1. The J call may be mistaken, given a closer DNA end match to TRBJ2-5. This CDR3 has 16 residues. Germline lookup yields CDR1 SEHNR and CDR2 FQNEAQ (reference sequence).

This clonotype was counted a few times. The chain uses TRBV12-3 or TRBV12-4 and TRBJ2-7, with 7 bases fitting TRBD1. The CDR3 has 16 amino acids. Trimming at V came to 5 bases and at J to 3 bases, leaving 13 bases not matched to a gene. CDR3 nucleotides: TGTGCCAGCAGTCCCCAGGTCGGGACAGCTAACTACGAGCAGTACTTC. Encoded protein: CASSPQVGTANYEQYF.

The V and J genes are TRBV18 and TRBJ1-2, with 8 bases that match TRBD1. V lost 1 base, J lost 12 bases, and 13 bases stayed unmatched. The CDR3 is made up of 15 amino acids. Germline lookup yields CDR1 KGHSH and CDR2 LQKENI. CDR3 nucleotide sequence: TGTGCCAGCTCACCACGGCGGCAGGGGGCCCGAGGCCACACCTTC. This gives the protein CASSPRRQGARGHTF.

This clonotype has just a few counts. The V and J genes are TRBV20-1 and TRBJ2-1; D is possibly TRBD1 or TRBD2 (5 bases each). The V and J ends lost 0 bases and 7 bases respectively, with 16 bases between them. The germline gives CDR1 DFQATT, CDR2 SNEGSKA (reference sequence). This CDR3 comprises 15 residues. The DNA of the CDR3 is TGCAGTGCTAGAGATGTTCCGGGGCCGCATAATGAGCAGTTCTTC. This gives the protein CSARDVPGPHNEQFF.

Concerning this clonotype itself: At one of its ends the junction is not consistent with the germline gene, which may arise from a read error. The V gene is TRBV2, the J gene TRBJ1-2; no clear D gene. There are 12 residues in the CDR3. The germline V gene encodes CDR1 SNHLY and CDR2 FYNNEI. The CDR3 protein is CAGSLEGDGYTF. CDR3 nucleotides: TGTGCCGGCAGCCTAGAGGGCGATGGCTACACCTTC.

This clonotype was observed many times. CDR3 coding DNA: TGCAGTGCTAGAGACGACTGGATATCCTACAATGAGCAGTTCTTC. Translating it yields CSARDDWISYNEQFF. The chain carries TRBV20-1 and TRBJ2-1; no definite D call. The V end lost 0 bases, the J end lost 1 base, and 10 bases lay between the germline ends. Germline CDR1 is DFQATT and CDR2 is SNEGSKA (reference sequence). The CDR3 has 15 residues.

CDR3 region: CASRKDRGGETQYF. The CDR3 region has the DNA TGTGCCAGCAGGAAAGACAGGGGCGGTGAGACCCAGTACTTC. The chain has TRBV28 and TRBJ2-5; TRBD1 agrees at 8 bases. In germline, CDR1 is MDHEN, CDR2 SYDVKM. Trimming took 6 bases from V and 5 from J; bases not matched to a gene: 8. CDR3 size: 14 residues.

The gene calls are TRBV3-1 and TRBJ2-7; TRBD1 aligns across 9 bases. The assigned J gene may be wrong: the sequence end matches TRBJ2-5 better. In germline, CDR1 is LGHDT, CDR2 YNNKEL (reference sequence). CDR3 size: 15 residues. This CDR3 reads CASSPRKGQGQTQYF. The CDR3 coding sequence is TGTGCCAGCAGCCCTAGGAAGGGACAGGGACAGACCCAGTACTTC.

The chain couples TRBV29-1 to TRBJ2-5; no reliable D call. The CDR3 spans 13 residues. Trimming stripped 7 bases from V and 2 bases from J, with 14 bases between. In germline, CDR1 is SQVTM, CDR2 ANQGSEA. The chain's CDR3 is CSAGRFGQETQYF. CDR3 nucleotide sequence: TGCAGCGCAGGAAGGTTTGGTCAAGAGACCCAGTACTTC. Looking up the rest from reference TRBV29-1 and TRBJ2-5 gives the full variable domain: SAVISQKPSRDICQRGTSLTIQCQVDSQVTMMFWYRQQPGQSLTLIATANQGSEATYESGFVIDKFPISRPNLTFSTLTVSNMSPEDSSIYLCSAGRFGQETQYFGPGTRLLVL.

This chain uses TRBV4-3 with TRBJ2-5; the match to TRBD1 covers 7 bases. Germline values: CDR1 LGHNA, CDR2 YSLEER. The CDR3 has 15 amino acids. Unmatched junction bases numbered 5, after V lost 0 bases and J lost 4 bases. CDR3 loop: CASSQEVTGLETQYF. CDR3 DNA: TGCGCCAGCAGCCAAGAGGTGACAGGGTTAGAGACCCAGTACTTC.

The V and J genes are TRBV4-1 and TRBJ1-5; D gene unclear. Between the trimmed V and J ends, which lost 5 bases and 1 base, there was a span of 9 bases. CDR1 is MGHRA and CDR2 is YSYEKL in the germline V gene. The CDR3 is 14 amino acids. CDR3: CASSKDGSNQPQHF. CDR3 bases: TGCGCCAGCAGCAAGGACGGCAGCAATCAGCCCCAGCATTTT.

This clonotype was observed a few times. The V call is TRBV9, the J call TRBJ2-5; D may be TRBD1 or TRBD2 (5 bases each). CDR1 and CDR2 (germline): SGDLS, YYNGEE. V lost 4 bases and J lost 7, with 20 bases in between. The CDR3 runs to 15 residues. CDR3 amino acids: CASSPWDGKRGTQYF. The CDR3 coding sequence is TGTGCCAGCAGCCCGTGGGACGGAAAGAGGGGGACCCAGTACTTC.

J is TRBJ1-2 and V is TRBV5-1, with D tentatively TRBD1 (6 bases). CDR1 is SGHRS, CDR2 YFSETQ, per germline. The CDR3 is 14 residues long. V lost 1 base to trimming and J lost 6 bases, with 13 bases between them. The CDR3 DNA sequence: TGCGCCAGCAGCTTGACCCCTAGGACAGATGGCTACACCTTC. Translating gives CASSLTPRTDGYTF.

This chain links TRBV28 with TRBJ2-7; 7 nucleotides line up with TRBD1. V lost 7 bases, J lost 5 bases, and 8 bases stayed unmatched. The germline V gene has CDR1 MDHEN and CDR2 SYDVKM. CDR3 length: 13 amino acids. This chain's CDR3 is CASIWGQNHEQYF. The CDR3 DNA reads TGTGCCAGCATCTGGGGACAGAACCACGAGCAGTACTTC.

The chain combines TRBV20-1 with TRBJ1-2; no firm D call. The germline V and J ends were trimmed by 3 bases and 3 bases, with 14 bases remaining between them. The CDR3 runs to 14 residues. Germline V gives CDR1 DFQATT, CDR2 SNEGSKA (reference sequence). CDR3 loop: CSARIIKVDYGYTF. The CDR3 nucleotides are TGCAGTGCTAGGATAATAAAAGTCGACTATGGCTACACCTTC.

The chain combines TRBV6-1 with TRBJ2-5; 11 positions agree with TRBD2. Trimming took 6 bases from V and 5 from J; bases not matched to a gene: 11. Germline values: CDR1 MNHNS, CDR2 SASEGT. This CDR3 contains 16 residues. The CDR3 reads CASSRLAGSPQETQYF. CDR3 nucleotides: TGTGCCAGCAGCAGACTAGCGGGATCCCCCCAGGAGACCCAGTACTTC.

The sample holds one count of this clonotype. One end of the junction varies from germline; a read error may be responsible. J is TRBJ2-3 and V is TRBV11-1; 9 positions agree with TRBD2. CDR3 length: 16 residues. Germline V CDR1 and CDR2: SGHAT, FQDESV (reference sequence). The CDR3 DNA reads TGTGCCAGCAGCTTAAATAGCGGGAGAGGCACAGGTACGCAGTATTTT. As protein: CASSLNSGRGTGTQYF.

The V gene is TRBV11-2, the J gene TRBJ1-6; 9 bases fit TRBD1. Germline V gene sequence: CDR1 SGHAT, CDR2 FQNNGV. The V segment lost 5 bases and the J segment 8 bases; nucleotides outside the gene matches: 7. The CDR3 spans 15 residues. The CDR3 reads CASSPTRQGDSPLHF. Here the CDR3 DNA reads TGTGCCAGCAGCCCCACACGACAGGGGGATTCACCCCTCCACTTT.

This clonotype was seen many times. The V call is TRBV7-2, the J call TRBJ2-7; D gene ambiguous. The germline V gene encodes CDR1 SGHTA and CDR2 FQGNSA. The germline V and J ends were trimmed by 5 bases and 4 bases, with 9 bases remaining between them. The CDR3 has 12 amino acids. The CDR3 coding sequence is TGTGCCAGCAGCGAGCATACATACGAGCAGTACTTC. Translated: CASSEHTYEQYF.

The gene calls are TRBV28 and TRBJ1-1, with D perhaps matching TRBD1 (6 bases). V lost 5 bases and J 4 bases, leaving 8 bases between the germline ends. Germline CDR1 reads MDHEN; CDR2 reads SYDVKM. The CDR3 covers 12 residues. Here the CDR3 DNA reads TGTGCCAGCAGTCCAGGGGTCACTGAAGCTTTCTTT. It encodes CASSPGVTEAFF.

This chain connects TRBV19 to TRBJ2-1, with D perhaps assigned TRBD1 or TRBD2 (5 bases each). Trimming removed 7 bases at V and 8 bases at J, with 21 bases between. CDR1 and CDR2 from the germline V gene are LNHDA and SQIVND (reference sequence). This CDR3 region has 15 residues. CDR3 coding DNA: TGTGCCAGTACCCAACGTGGGACCCCGGTTGATGAGCAGTTCTTC. Amino acid sequence: CASTQRGTPVDEQFF.

This clonotype has a handful of counts. The genes are TRBV7-9 and TRBJ1-2; perhaps TRBD1 as D (6 bases). The CDR3 loop spans 14 amino acids. V gave up 4 bases and J gave up 4 bases, with 13 bases separating them. CDR1 and CDR2 (germline): SEHNR, FQNEAQ (reference sequence). CDR3 residues: CASSSSRGSYGYTF. The CDR3 nucleotides read TGTGCCAGCAGCTCAAGTAGGGGGTCCTATGGCTACACCTTC.

For the CDR3, the DNA is TGTGCCATTGGGACTTCAACCTACGAGCAGTACTTC. Its translation: CAIGTSTYEQYF. The rearrangement links TRBV10-3 to TRBJ2-7; a possible D gene is TRBD2 (6 bases). The V gene lost 9 bases and the J gene lost 2 bases, with 11 bases spanning the gap. The CDR3 length is 12 residues. Germline lookup yields CDR1 ENHRY and CDR2 SYGVKD.

The V gene is TRBV4-2, the J gene TRBJ2-7; D gene ambiguous. Germline V gene data show CDR1 as LGHNA and CDR2 as YNFKEQ. This CDR3 spans 15 amino acids. V was clipped by 0 bases and J by 0 bases, with 9 bases between them. The CDR3 DNA sequence: TGTGCCAGCAGCCAAGAAAGGGTTGGCTCCTACGAGCAGTACTTC. This sequence encodes CASSQERVGSYEQYF.

This sequence joins TRBV5-5 and TRBJ2-5; 8 bases align to TRBD1. Germline CDR1 reads SGHKS; CDR2 reads YYEKEE (reference sequence). CDR3 length: 16 amino acids. The J segment lost 5 bases and the V segment lost 0 bases, leaving 9 bases of the junction unmatched. The CDR3 region is CASSLGQGAGGETQYF. The CDR3 bases are TGTGCCAGCAGCTTGGGGCAGGGGGCCGGCGGGGAGACCCAGTACTTC.

The genes are TRBV12-3 or TRBV12-4 and TRBJ1-6, with D perhaps matching TRBD1 (6 bases). The CDR3 loop spans 15 amino acids. V was pared by 3 bases and J by 3 bases, with 9 bases between. The CDR3 DNA follows: TGTGCCAGCAGTTTTGGGGGCTTCTATAATTCACCCCTCCACTTT. Protein product: CASSFGGFYNSPLHF.

This sequence joins TRBV7-3 and TRBJ2-3; D remains ambiguous. Trimming removed 1 base from V and 6 bases from J, with 17 bases in between. Germline lookup yields CDR1 SGHTA and CDR2 FQGTGA. CDR3 size: 16 residues. CDR3 protein: CASSLSPAGRPDTQYF. DNA for the CDR3: TGTGCCAGCAGCTTAAGTCCGGCTGGGCGTCCGGATACGCAGTATTTT. Complete variable domain (other parts from reference TRBV7-3 and TRBJ2-3): GAGVSQTPSNKVTEKGKYVELRCDPISGHTALYWYRQSLGQGPEFLIYFQGTGAADDSGLPNDRFFAVRPEGSVSTLKIQRTERGDSAVYLCASSLSPAGRPDTQYFGPGTRLTVL.